The subject of this entry is one T cell receptor (beta chain). This specimen comes from a study of blood T cell repertoires in COVID-19. The data were produced by immunoSEQ multiplex PCR, yet TCRdb's version contains in-frame clones alone and is incomplete. The sample has around 290,000 clones, approximately 89% seen once. Losses at the gene ends were 6 bases for V and 1 base for J; bases not matched to a gene: 3. Germline V CDR1 and CDR2: ENHRY, SYGVKD. This CDR3 has 14 residues. This clonotype originated in a woman aged 30 to 39 with COVID-19, enrolled during active disease. The sequenced sample consisted of peripheral blood. The chain carries TRBV10-3 and TRBJ1-1, with 9 bases aligning to TRBD1. The CDR3 DNA follows: TGTGCCATCAGGCGGGACAGGGAGAACACTGAAGCTTTCTTT. Translated: CAIRRDRENTEAFF.